This section outlines one T cell receptor beta chain sequence together with its context. Its matching antigen is unknown. These data are taken from a study of CD8 T cells in ankylosing spondylitis. TCRdb redid the calling of the 5' RACE reads with MiXCR, one entry per CDR3 protein. The sample has 700,000 or so distinct CDR3 sequences, about 20% seen once; the top ten hold about 19%. Germline CDR1 reads SEHNR; CDR2 reads FQNEAQ (reference sequence). The junction had 7 bases not matched to a gene; V was cut back by 7 bases and J by 9 bases. CDR3 size: 14 residues. Study results and limitations: Disease-linked clones were reportedly significantly enriched in matched ankylosing spondylitis synovial fluid. In ankylosing spondylitis blood, a motif of several highly homologous TCR beta variants appeared characteristic. Some motif variants had been reported before (in reactive arthritis synovial fluid and blood).

This receptor was identified in a male donor with ankylosing spondylitis. The chain combines TRBV7-9 with TRBJ2-3, with 13 bases lining up with TRBD2. Input material: blood, either unsorted or a sorted T cell fraction (not recorded which). The CDR3 coding sequence is TGTGCCAGCATGACTAGCGGGGGGCGCGAGACGCAGTATTTT. It specifies CASMTSGGRETQYF.